These T cell receptor beta chains were read from a single sample in a study of post-analysis software for immune sequencing data. TCRdb ran MiXCR on the PCR reads and lists one entry per CDR3 protein. The sample gives 650,000 to 900,000 distinct CDR3 sequences, under 60% of which show up once; just under 5% is in the top ten. The sample taken for sequencing was blood. These receptors originate from a girl between 10 and 17 years old with multiple sclerosis. The CDR3 runs from the conserved cysteine through the conserved F or W. The D gene is left open where the match is weak. Clone size is given for some rows only: seen once, a few or many times, or a class if the clone is expanded.

d_gene	j_gene	abundance	v_gene	CDR3nt	CDR3aa
.	TRBJ2-3	few	TRBV3-1	TGTGCCAGCAGCCTCGACACCCGCACAGATACGCAGTATTTT	CASSLDTRTDTQYF
.	TRBJ1-5	.	TRBV5-6	TGTGCCAGCAGCCCCATCCTTAATCAGCCCCAGCATTTT	CASSPILNQPQHF
TRBD1	TRBJ1-1	.	TRBV20-1	TGCAGTGCTAGTTATATTGGACAGGGGGGTTCTGAAGCTTTCTTT	CSASYIGQGGSEAFF
TRBD2	TRBJ2-3	.	TRBV4-3	TGCGCCAGCAGCCCTACGTCGACTAGCAGCACAGATACACAGTATTTT	CASSPTSTSSTDTQYF
TRBD1	TRBJ1-5	few	TRBV6-5	TGTGCCAGCAGTTCGCCGGGACAGGCCCTAAATCAGCCCCAGCATTTT	CASSSPGQALNQPQHF
.	TRBJ2-7	.	TRBV4-2	TGTGCCAGCAGCCAAGGGACGTGGACAGACGAGAGCTCCTACGAGCAGTACTTC	CASSQGTWTDESSYEQYF
TRBD1	TRBJ2-5	.	TRBV20-1	TGCAGTGCAGGGATACAGGGGGGAGAGACCCAGTACTTC	CSAGIQGGETQYF
.	TRBJ2-7	.	TRBV20-1	TGCAGTGCTATCGATTATCACGCCTACGAGCAGTACTTC	CSAIDYHAYEQYF
.	TRBJ2-7	.	TRBV4-3	TGCGCCAGCAGCCCCCAGGGGGGTACGGACGAGCAGTACTTC	CASSPQGGTDEQYF
.	TRBJ2-5	.	TRBV6-5	TGTGCCAGCAGTTACTTGCCGGAGGAGACCCAGTACTTC	CASSYLPEETQYF
.	TRBJ2-1	.	TRBV24-1	TGTGCCACCAGTGAGTTAGGAGAAAATGAGCAGTTCTTC	CATSELGENEQFF
TRBD2	TRBJ2-7	.	TRBV4-3	TGCGCCAGCAGCCAAGATTGGGGAGGGGCCCCCTACGAGCAGTACTTC	CASSQDWGGAPYEQYF
TRBD2	TRBJ2-1	.	TRBV28	TGTGCCAGCAGTTTACTACTAGCGGGAGGGTATGAGCAGTTCTTC	CASSLLLAGGYEQFF
TRBD2	TRBJ2-5	.	TRBV30	TGTGCCTGGAGCGCAGGACTAGTACAAGAGACCCAGTACTTC	CAWSAGLVQETQYF
.	TRBJ2-1	.	TRBV7-8	TGTGCCAGCAGCCCCCAAAGGGTAAGCTCCTACAATGAGCAGTTCTTC	CASSPQRVSSYNEQFF
TRBD1	TRBJ2-7	.	TRBV5-4	TGTGCCAGCAGCCCCGCCGGGACAGACCAAGAGGCCCAGTACTTC	CASSPAGTDQEAQYF
.	TRBJ1-1	.	TRBV9	TGTGCCAGCAGCGTAGAGGGACGATTGAACACTGAAGCTTTCTTT	CASSVEGRLNTEAFF
.	TRBJ1-1	.	TRBV12-5	TGTGCTAGTGGTTTGTATATGGGCACTGAAGCTTTCTTT	CASGLYMGTEAFF
.	TRBJ2-7	many	TRBV20-1	TGCAGTGCTAGTGCAGGGGTCTACGAGCAGTACTTC	CSASAGVYEQYF
TRBD2	TRBJ2-2	.	TRBV19	TGTGCCTCCGAGGGAGGGTTGACCGGGGAGCTGTTTTTT	CASEGGLTGELFF
.	TRBJ1-5	few	TRBV5-6	TGTGCCAGCAGCTTGCACCCAGGGAAGGATCAGCCCCAGCATTTT	CASSLHPGKDQPQHF
TRBD2	TRBJ2-1	.	TRBV6-1	TGTGCCAGCACTTACGGGAGGAAGTCCTACAATGAGCAGTTCTTC	CASTYGRKSYNEQFF
.	TRBJ1-5	.	TRBV6-5	TGTGCCAGCAGTCCCGCTGGGGAGCGGGCAAAGCCCCAGCATTTT	CASSPAGERAKPQHF
TRBD2	TRBJ2-5	few	TRBV12-3/TRBV12-4	TGTGCCAGCAGTTTCCCTAGCGGGGCTCAAGAGACCCAGTACTTC	CASSFPSGAQETQYF
TRBD2	TRBJ2-1	.	TRBV7-9	TGTGCCAGCAGATTAGCGGGAGGGTCCTACAATGAGCAGTTCTTC	CASRLAGGSYNEQFF
TRBD1	TRBJ2-5	.	TRBV12-3/TRBV12-4	TGTGCCAGCAGTGGCGACAGGGCGAAGGAGACCCAGTACTTC	CASSGDRAKETQYF
.	TRBJ1-2	.	TRBV18	TGTGCCAGCTCACCACGGGAGGCGGCGGTCTCTGGCTACACCTTC	CASSPREAAVSGYTF
.	TRBJ1-5	.	TRBV13	TGTGCCAGCAGCTTAGCCGCCTTCAGCAATCAGCCCCAGCATTTT	CASSLAAFSNQPQHF
.	TRBJ2-7	few	TRBV29-1	TGCAGCGTTGTCCCGCGTTTTACGCACGAGCAGTACTTC	CSVVPRFTHEQYF
.	TRBJ2-1	.	TRBV10-3	TGTGCCATCAGTGAGCAGGGGCCGGACATCAATGAGCAGTTCTTC	CAISEQGPDINEQFF
TRBD2	TRBJ2-1	few	TRBV10-3	TGTGCCATCAGTGAAGTAGGACTAGCGGGTAACTCCTACAATGAGCAGTTCTTC	CAISEVGLAGNSYNEQFF
TRBD2	TRBJ2-1	.	TRBV4-2	TGTGCCAGCAGCCAAGGGGTAGCGGGATATGAGCAGTTCTTC	CASSQGVAGYEQFF
TRBD1	TRBJ2-1	.	TRBV2	TGTGCCAGCAGTAAGGGGGGACAGGGGGCCTACAATGAGCAGTTCTTC	CASSKGGQGAYNEQFF
.	TRBJ1-2	few	TRBV24-1	TGTGCCACCAGTGATTGGGGGGGCGGCGGCTACACCTTC	CATSDWGGGGYTF